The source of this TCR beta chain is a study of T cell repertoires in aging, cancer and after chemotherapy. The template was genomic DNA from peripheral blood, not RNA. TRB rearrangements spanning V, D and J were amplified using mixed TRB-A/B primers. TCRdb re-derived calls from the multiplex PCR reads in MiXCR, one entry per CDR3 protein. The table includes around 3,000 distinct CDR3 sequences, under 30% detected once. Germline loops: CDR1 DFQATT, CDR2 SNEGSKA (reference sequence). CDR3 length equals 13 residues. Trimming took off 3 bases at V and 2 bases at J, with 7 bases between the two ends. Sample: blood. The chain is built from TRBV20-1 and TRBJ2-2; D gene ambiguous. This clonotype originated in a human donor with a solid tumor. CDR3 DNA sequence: TGCAGTGCTAGGGGGATAAACACCGGGGAGCTGTTTTTT. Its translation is CSARGINTGELFF.